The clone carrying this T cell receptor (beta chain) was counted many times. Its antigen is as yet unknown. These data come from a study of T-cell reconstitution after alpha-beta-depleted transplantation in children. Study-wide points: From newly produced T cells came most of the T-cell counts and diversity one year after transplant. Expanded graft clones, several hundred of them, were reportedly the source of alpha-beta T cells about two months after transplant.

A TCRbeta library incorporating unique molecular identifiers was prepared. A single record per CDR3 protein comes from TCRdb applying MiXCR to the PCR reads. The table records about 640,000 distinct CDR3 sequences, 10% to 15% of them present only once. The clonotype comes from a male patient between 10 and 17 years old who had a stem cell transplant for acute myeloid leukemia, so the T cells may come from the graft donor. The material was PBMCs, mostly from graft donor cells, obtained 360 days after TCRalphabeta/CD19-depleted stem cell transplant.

The CDR3 region is CASSYLDREGTSGRRSSYEQYF. Here the CDR3 DNA reads TGTGCCAGCAGTTACCTAGACAGGGAGGGAACTAGCGGGAGACGAAGCTCCTACGAGCAGTACTTC. V usage is TRBV6-2 or TRBV6-3 and J usage is TRBJ2-7, with 11 bases matching TRBD2. The V and J ends lost 2 bases and 0 bases, in that order; junction bases with no gene match: 21. The germline V gene has CDR1 MNHEY and CDR2 SVGEGT. CDR3 length equals 22 residues.